The next 13 T cell receptor beta chains were all read from a single sample in a study of response to subunit inactivated influenza vaccine. MiXCR, run by TCRdb on the RT-PCR reads, gives a single entry per CDR3 protein. The data show hundreds of thousands of distinct CDR3 sequences, with less than 8% seen just once and roughly 13% held by the top ten. The sample in question was PBMCs from blood, obtained 23 to 25 months after vaccination. These receptors were obtained from a man aged 50-75 years who received an inactivated influenza vaccine.

This clonotype was recorded many times. The chain has TRBV28 and TRBJ1-1, with D unresolved. CDR3 size: 15 residues. Trimming pared 5 bases from V and 0 bases from J, leaving 13 bases between. The germline CDR1 and CDR2 sequences are MDHEN and SYDVKM. In DNA, the CDR3 is TGTGCCAGCAGTCCCGACCCAGGTATGAACACTGAAGCTTTCTTT. Translated: CASSPDPGMNTEAFF. The full variable domain, in which reference TRBV28 and TRBJ1-1 provide the parts outside the CDR3, is DVKVTQSSRYLVKRTGEKVFLECVQDMDHENMFWYRQDPGLGLRLIYFSYDVKMKEKGDIPEGYSVSREKKERFSLILESASTNQTSMYLCASSPDPGMNTEAFFGQGTRLTVV.

The chain combines TRBV4-2 with TRBJ2-1; TRBD2 matches 8 bases. V trimming: 4 bases; J trimming: 8 bases; junction bases outside the gene matches: 10. This CDR3 is built from 15 residues. From germline, CDR1 is LGHNA and CDR2 YNFKEQ. For the CDR3, the DNA is TGTGCCAGCAGCCGTCGGGGGACTAGTAGTGATGAGCAGTTCTTC. Translation gives CASSRRGTSSDEQFF.

Notes on this clonotype: Its ends do not fully match the called genes, so a read error is possible. The chain combines TRBV5-1 with TRBJ2-2, with D tentatively TRBD1 (6 bases). Germline V gives CDR1 SGHRS, CDR2 YFSETQ. CDR3 length: 14 residues. This CDR3 reads CASSRGMGTEELFF. The CDR3 nucleotides are TGCGCCAGCAGCAGGGGGATGGGCACCGAGGAGCTGTTTTTT.

This clonotype was picked up a small number of times. The chain carries TRBV4-1 and TRBJ2-1; weak D call: TRBD2 (6 bases). CDR1 and CDR2 (germline): MGHRA, YSYEKL. The length of the CDR3 is 14 residues. V lost 2 bases, J lost 8 bases, and 13 bases lay in between. This chain's CDR3 is CASSQLLASDEQFF. CDR3 DNA sequence: TGCGCCAGCAGCCAACTTCTAGCGTCGGATGAGCAGTTCTTC.

This chain uses TRBV4-2 with TRBJ2-3; D is possibly TRBD1 (6 bases). CDR3 size: 14 residues. The germline gives CDR1 LGHNA, CDR2 YNFKEQ. The ends were cut back, 8 bases at V and 4 bases at J, with 16 bases in the middle. CDR3 in amino acids: CASASTGGADTQYF. DNA for the CDR3: TGTGCCAGCGCTTCGACAGGCGGAGCAGATACGCAGTATTTT.

The gene calls are TRBV7-8 and TRBJ2-7; 8 nucleotides align to TRBD2. The CDR3 consists of 15 residues. Losses at the gene ends were 3 bases for V and 1 base for J; bases not matched to a gene: 5. Germline V lookup: CDR1 SGHVS, CDR2 FQNEAQ. The CDR3 nucleotides read TGTGCCAGCAGCTTGGGTCGCGGGAGGTCCTACGAGCAGTACTTC. This gives the protein CASSLGRGRSYEQYF.

This clonotype was seen only a few times. The rearrangement links TRBV19 to TRBJ2-1; D is undetermined. This CDR3 has 14 residues. V lost 4 bases, J lost 4 bases, and 11 bases lay in between. CDR1 LNHDA and CDR2 SQIVND come from the germline V gene (reference sequence). The CDR3 nucleotides are TGTGCCAGTAGTAAAGGACCCATATACAATGAGCAGTTCTTC. This gives the protein CASSKGPIYNEQFF.

Comments on this clonotype: This could be a read error, since a much larger clone is one nucleotide away. The chain is built from TRBV6-1 and TRBJ2-5; the D call may be TRBD1 or TRBD2 (6 bases each). V lost 11 bases, J lost 3 bases, and 19 bases lay in between. In germline, CDR1 is MNHNS, CDR2 SASEGT. This CDR3 has 14 residues. The CDR3 nucleotides read TGTGCCTGCACAGACGGGGGCTCCAAAGAGACCCAGTACTTC. Its translation is CACTDGGSKETQYF.

This clonotype was counted at least ten times. V and J are TRBV6-5 and TRBJ2-5; D possibly corresponds to TRBD1 (5 bases). The CDR3 is made up of 13 amino acids. Deletions cut 2 bases from V and 1 base from J, with 5 bases between. Germline CDR1 is MNHEY and CDR2 is SVGAGI. The CDR3, as DNA: TGTGCCAGCAGTTACACAGGCCAAGAGACCCAGTACTTC. This encodes CASSYTGQETQYF.

This clonotype was seen many times. The chain carries TRBV10-3 and TRBJ2-2; TRBD1 agrees at 7 bases. Germline CDR1 and CDR2: ENHRY and SYGVKD. V was pared by 10 bases and J by 5 bases, with 13 bases of the junction left unmatched. The CDR3 sequence is 15 residues long. The CDR3 is CATVQTTGETGELFF. The CDR3 DNA sequence: TGTGCCACCGTACAAACCACAGGGGAAACCGGGGAGCTGTTTTTT.

The sample holds many counts of this clonotype. This chain joins TRBV9 and TRBJ1-6, with 9 nucleotides matching TRBD1. Germline V gene sequence: CDR1 SGDLS, CDR2 YYNGEE. Germline trimming cut 3 bases from V and 10 bases from J; bases unmatched to any gene: 5. The CDR3 length is 14 residues. CDR3 DNA sequence: TGTGCCAGCAGCGAGGACAGGGGAGTGTCACCCCTCCACTTT. Its translation: CASSEDRGVSPLHF.

The chain carries TRBV30 and TRBJ2-2; the D is unclear. Trimming removed 0 bases from V and 5 bases from J, with 10 bases in between. The CDR3 spans 14 residues. Germline V lookup: CDR1 GTSNPN, CDR2 SVGIG (reference sequence). CDR3 residues: CAWSVIQDTGELFF. The CDR3 DNA follows: TGTGCCTGGAGTGTAATTCAGGATACCGGGGAGCTGTTTTTT.

In this sample, this clonotype turned up a few times. The rearrangement uses TRBV12-3 or TRBV12-4 and TRBJ2-1, with D hard to call. The CDR3 contains 13 residues. V was clipped by 2 bases and J by 10 bases, with 12 bases between them. CDR3 amino acids: CASSLLSASEQFF. The CDR3 DNA reads TGTGCCAGCAGTTTACTAAGCGCGTCCGAGCAGTTCTTC.